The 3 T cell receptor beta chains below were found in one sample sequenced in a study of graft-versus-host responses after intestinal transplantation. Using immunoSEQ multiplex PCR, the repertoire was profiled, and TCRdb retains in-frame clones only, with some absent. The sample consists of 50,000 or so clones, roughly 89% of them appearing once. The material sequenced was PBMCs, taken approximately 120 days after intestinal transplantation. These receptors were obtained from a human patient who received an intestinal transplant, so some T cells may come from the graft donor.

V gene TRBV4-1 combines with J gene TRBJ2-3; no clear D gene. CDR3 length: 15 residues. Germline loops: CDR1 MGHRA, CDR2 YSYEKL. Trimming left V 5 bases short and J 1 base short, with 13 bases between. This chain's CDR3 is CASSRYSWGTDTQYF. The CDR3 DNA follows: TGCGCCAGCAGCAGGTATTCATGGGGCACAGATACGCAGTATTTT.

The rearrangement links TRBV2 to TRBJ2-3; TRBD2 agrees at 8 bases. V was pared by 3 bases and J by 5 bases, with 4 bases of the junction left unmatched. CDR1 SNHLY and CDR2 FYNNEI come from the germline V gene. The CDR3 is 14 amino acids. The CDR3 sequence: CASSDRAGGDTQYF. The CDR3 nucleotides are TGTGCCAGCAGTGACCGGGCGGGGGGAGATACGCAGTATTTT.

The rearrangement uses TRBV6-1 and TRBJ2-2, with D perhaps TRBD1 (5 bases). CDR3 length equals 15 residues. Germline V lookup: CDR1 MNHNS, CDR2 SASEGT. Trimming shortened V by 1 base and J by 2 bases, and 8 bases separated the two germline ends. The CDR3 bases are TGTGCCAGCAGTGAAGGGACACCAAACACCGGGGAGCTGTTTTTT. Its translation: CASSEGTPNTGELFF.